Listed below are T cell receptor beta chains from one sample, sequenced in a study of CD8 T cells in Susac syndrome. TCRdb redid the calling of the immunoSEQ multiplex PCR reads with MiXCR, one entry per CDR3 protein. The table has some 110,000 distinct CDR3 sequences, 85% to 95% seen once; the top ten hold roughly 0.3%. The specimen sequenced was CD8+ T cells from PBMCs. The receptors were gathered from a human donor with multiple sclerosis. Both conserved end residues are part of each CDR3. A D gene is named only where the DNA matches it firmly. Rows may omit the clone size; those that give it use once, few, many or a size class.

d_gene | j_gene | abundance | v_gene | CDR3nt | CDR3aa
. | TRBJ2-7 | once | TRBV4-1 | TGCGCCAGCGCGAGCGGGCCGGCCTACGAGCAGTACTTC | CASASGPAYEQYF
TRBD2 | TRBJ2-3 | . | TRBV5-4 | TGTGCCAGCAGCTTGGCGATTGGTCTAGCGGGATCCCCTTCTAGCACAGATACGCAGTATTTT | CASSLAIGLAGSPSSTDTQYF
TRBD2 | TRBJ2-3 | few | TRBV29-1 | TGCAGCGCTTGGCTAGCGGGAGGGCCTGTTCCAGCAGATACGCAGTATTTT | CSAWLAGGPVPADTQYF
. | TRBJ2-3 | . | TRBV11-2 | TGTGCCAGCAGCTTAGCGCTAGATGGCACAGATACGCAGTATTTT | CASSLALDGTDTQYF
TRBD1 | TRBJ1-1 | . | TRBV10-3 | TGTGCCATCAGCAACACTACTCTCAGGGGGGAGGCTGAAGCTTTCTTT | CAISNTTLRGEAEAFF
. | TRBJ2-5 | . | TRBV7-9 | TGTGCCAGCAGCCACCGGTCTTGGTCCCAAGAGACCCAGTACTTC | CASSHRSWSQETQYF
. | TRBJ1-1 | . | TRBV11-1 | TGTGCCAGCAGCTTAGGCACCATCACTGAAGCTTTCTTT | CASSLGTITEAFF
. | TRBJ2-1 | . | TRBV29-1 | TGCAGCGTAAGGTCCTACAATGAGCAGTTCTTC | CSVRSYNEQFF
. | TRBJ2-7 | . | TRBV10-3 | TGTGCCATCAAGGCAGGGCGGGAGCAGTACTTC | CAIKAGREQYF
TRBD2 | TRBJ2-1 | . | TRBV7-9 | TGTGCCAGCAGCTTCGGGGGGGGTGAGCAGTTCTTC | CASSFGGGEQFF
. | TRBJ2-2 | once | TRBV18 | TGTGCCAGCTCACCAATGGATCCGAGGGGCCCGAACACCGGGGAGCTGTTTTTT | CASSPMDPRGPNTGELFF
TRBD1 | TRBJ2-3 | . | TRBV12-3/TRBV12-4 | TGTGCCAGCAGCCCGGGACAGAACACAGATACGCAGTATTTT | CASSPGQNTDTQYF
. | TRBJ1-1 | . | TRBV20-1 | TGCAGTGCTAGAGTGGTGGGCCCCACTGAAGCTTTCTTT | CSARVVGPTEAFF
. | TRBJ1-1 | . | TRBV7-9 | TGTGCCAGCAGCTTACAGCGGTCGGGTCCTTCTGAAGCTTTCTTT | CASSLQRSGPSEAFF
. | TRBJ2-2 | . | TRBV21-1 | TGTGCCAGCAGCAAACCTCGGGCCCACACCGGGGAGCTGTTTTTT | CASSKPRAHTGELFF
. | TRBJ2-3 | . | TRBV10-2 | TGCGCCAGCAGTGAGTCGTTAGCGACAGATACGCAGTATTTT | CASSESLATDTQYF
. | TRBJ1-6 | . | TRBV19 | TGTGCCAGTAGTTCGGCCCTGACAACTTATAATTCACCCCTCCACTTT | CASSSALTTYNSPLHF
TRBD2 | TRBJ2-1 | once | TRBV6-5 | TGTGCCAGCAGGCGCGGACTAGCGGTTTCGGATGAGCAGTTCTTC | CASRRGLAVSDEQFF
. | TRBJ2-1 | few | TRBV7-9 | TGTGCCAGCAGCTTGCCTAATGAGCAGTTCTTC | CASSLPNEQFF
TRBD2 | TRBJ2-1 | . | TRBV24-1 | TGTGCCACCAGTGGGACTAGCGGGAGGCCTTATAATGAGCAGTTCTTC | CATSGTSGRPYNEQFF
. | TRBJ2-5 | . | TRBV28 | TGTGCCAGCAGTACCTCGGGAGTAGAGACCCAGTACTTC | CASSTSGVETQYF
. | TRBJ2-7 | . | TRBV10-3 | TGTGCCATCAGGAGAGACAACTCCTACGAGCAGTACTTC | CAIRRDNSYEQYF
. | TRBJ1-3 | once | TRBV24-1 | TGTGCCACCAGTGATTTCCTCGGAAACACCATATATTTT | CATSDFLGNTIYF
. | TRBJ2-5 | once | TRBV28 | TGTGCCAGCAGTTTTATGGGGACCCAGTACTTC | CASSFMGTQYF
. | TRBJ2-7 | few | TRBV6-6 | TGTGCCAGCAGCCCTGGGACGGCGGGTCCCTACGAGCAGTACTTC | CASSPGTAGPYEQYF
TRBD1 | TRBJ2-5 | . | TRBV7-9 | TGTGCCAGCAGCTCCTCCAATGGACAGGGGGCAGAGACCCAGTACTTC | CASSSSNGQGAETQYF
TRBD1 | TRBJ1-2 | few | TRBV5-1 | TGCGCCAGCAGCTTGGGGCTCGTCGGGACAGCGAACTATGGCTACACCTTC | CASSLGLVGTANYGYTF
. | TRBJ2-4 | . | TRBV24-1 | TGTGCCACCAGTACAGCGACCAAAAACATTCAGTACTTC | CATSTATKNIQYF
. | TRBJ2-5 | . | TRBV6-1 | TGTGCCATCGCTAGTGGGACCCAGTACTTC | CAIASGTQYF
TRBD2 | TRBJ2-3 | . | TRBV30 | TGTGCCTGGCGTATTGAAAGGGGACTAGCGTGGGCAGATACGCAGTATTTT | CAWRIERGLAWADTQYF
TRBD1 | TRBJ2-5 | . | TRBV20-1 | TGCAGTGCAGACAGGGGGCGAGAGACCCAGTACTTC | CSADRGRETQYF
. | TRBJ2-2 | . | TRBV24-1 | TGTGCCACCAGTGCCATAGACGGGGAGCTGTTTTTT | CATSAIDGELFF
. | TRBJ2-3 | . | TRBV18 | TGTGCCAGCTCGCCCAACAGGGCAGGGTCAGATACGCAGTATTTT | CASSPNRAGSDTQYF